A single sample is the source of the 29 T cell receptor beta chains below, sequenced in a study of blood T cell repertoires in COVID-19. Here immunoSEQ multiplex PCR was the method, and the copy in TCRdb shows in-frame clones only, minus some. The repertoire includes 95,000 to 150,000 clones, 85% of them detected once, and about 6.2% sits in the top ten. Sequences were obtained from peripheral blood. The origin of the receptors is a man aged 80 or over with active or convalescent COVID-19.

This CDR3 is CASSLQDRGDTQYF. Written as DNA, the CDR3 is TGCGCCAGCAGCCTACAAGATCGAGGAGATACGCAGTATTTT. V usage is TRBV4-1 and J usage is TRBJ2-3; D is unclear. Trimming shortened V by 4 bases and J by 5 bases, and 13 bases separated the two germline ends. From germline, CDR1 is MGHRA and CDR2 YSYEKL. This CDR3 has 14 residues.

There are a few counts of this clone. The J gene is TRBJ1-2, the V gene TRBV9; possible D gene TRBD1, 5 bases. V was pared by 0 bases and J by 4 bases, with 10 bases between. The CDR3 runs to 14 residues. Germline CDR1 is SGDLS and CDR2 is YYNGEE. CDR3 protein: CASSVEQAPYGYTF. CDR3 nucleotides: TGTGCCAGCAGCGTAGAACAGGCTCCCTATGGCTACACCTTC.

The CDR3 nucleotides read TGTGCCAGCAGTTACGGCACGGCTAGCTCTGGAAACACCATATATTTT. This encodes CASSYGTASSGNTIYF. The V and J genes are TRBV6-6 and TRBJ1-3, with D unclear. Trimming took 2 bases from V and 0 from J, leaving 11 bases between them. CDR1 and CDR2 (germline): MNHNY, SVGAGI (reference sequence). The CDR3 loop spans 16 amino acids.

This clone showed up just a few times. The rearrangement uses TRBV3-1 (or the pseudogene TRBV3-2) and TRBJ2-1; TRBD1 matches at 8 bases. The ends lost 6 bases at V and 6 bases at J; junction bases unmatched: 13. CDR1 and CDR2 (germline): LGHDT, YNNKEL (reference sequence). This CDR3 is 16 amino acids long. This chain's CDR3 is CASRYGQGAVGNEQFF. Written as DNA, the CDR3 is TGTGCCAGCAGATACGGACAGGGAGCAGTAGGCAATGAGCAGTTCTTC.

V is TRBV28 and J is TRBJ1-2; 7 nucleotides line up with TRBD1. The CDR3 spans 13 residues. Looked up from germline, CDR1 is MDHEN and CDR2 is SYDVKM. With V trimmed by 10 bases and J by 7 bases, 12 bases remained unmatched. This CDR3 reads CATSSEGAGGYTF. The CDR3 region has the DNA TGTGCCACCTCTTCGGAGGGGGCAGGTGGCTACACCTTC.

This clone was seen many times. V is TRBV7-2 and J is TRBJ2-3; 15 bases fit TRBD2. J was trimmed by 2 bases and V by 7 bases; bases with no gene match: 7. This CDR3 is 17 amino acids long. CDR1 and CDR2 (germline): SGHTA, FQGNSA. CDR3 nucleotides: TGTGCCAGCAATTCGTGGACTAGCGGGGGGGCCACAGATACGCAGTATTTT. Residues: CASNSWTSGGATDTQYF.

CDR3 in amino acids: CASSHLGLAAYNEQFF. In DNA form, the CDR3 reads TGCGCCAGCAGCCACTTAGGACTAGCGGCCTACAATGAGCAGTTCTTC. The chain is built from TRBV4-1 and TRBJ2-1; 10 bases align to TRBD2. The CDR3 is 16 amino acids. Germline V gene lookup returns CDR1 MGHRA and CDR2 YSYEKL. V lost 3 bases to trimming and J lost 2 bases; unmatched junction nucleotides: 4.

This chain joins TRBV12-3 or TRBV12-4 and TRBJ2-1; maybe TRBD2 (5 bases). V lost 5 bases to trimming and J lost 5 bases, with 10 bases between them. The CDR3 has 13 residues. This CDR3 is CASSRTGDNEQFF. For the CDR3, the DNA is TGTGCCAGCAGTCGGACTGGGGACAATGAGCAGTTCTTC.

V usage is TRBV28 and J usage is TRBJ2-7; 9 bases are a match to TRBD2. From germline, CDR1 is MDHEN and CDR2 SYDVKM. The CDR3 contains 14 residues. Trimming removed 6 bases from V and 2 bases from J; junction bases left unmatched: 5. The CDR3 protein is CASRVAGGPYEQYF. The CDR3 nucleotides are TGTGCCAGCAGGGTGGCGGGAGGGCCCTACGAGCAGTACTTC.

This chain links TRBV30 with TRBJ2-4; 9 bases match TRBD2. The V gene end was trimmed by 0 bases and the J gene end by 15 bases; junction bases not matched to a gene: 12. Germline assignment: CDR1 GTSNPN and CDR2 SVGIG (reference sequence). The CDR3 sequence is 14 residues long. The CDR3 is CAWSVEVRTSATYF. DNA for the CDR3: TGTGCCTGGAGTGTTGAGGTTAGGACTAGCGCGACGTACTTC.

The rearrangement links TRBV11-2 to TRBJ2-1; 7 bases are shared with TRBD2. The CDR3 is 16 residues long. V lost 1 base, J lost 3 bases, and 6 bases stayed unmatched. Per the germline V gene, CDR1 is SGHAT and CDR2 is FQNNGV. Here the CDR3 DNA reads TGTGCCAGCAGCTTAGGTCTAGCGGAGCTCTACAATGAGCAGTTCTTC. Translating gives CASSLGLAELYNEQFF.

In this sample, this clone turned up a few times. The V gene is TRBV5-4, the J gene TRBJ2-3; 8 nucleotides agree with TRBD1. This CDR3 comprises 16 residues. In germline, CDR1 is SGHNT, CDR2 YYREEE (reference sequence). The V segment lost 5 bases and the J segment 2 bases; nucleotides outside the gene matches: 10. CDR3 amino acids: CASRKRQGLTTDTQYF. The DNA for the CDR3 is TGTGCCAGCAGAAAACGACAGGGGCTGACCACAGATACGCAGTATTTT.

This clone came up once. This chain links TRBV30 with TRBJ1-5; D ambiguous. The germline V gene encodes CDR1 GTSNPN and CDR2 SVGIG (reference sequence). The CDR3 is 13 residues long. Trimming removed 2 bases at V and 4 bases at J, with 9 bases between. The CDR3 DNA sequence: TGTGCCTGGAGTCTTACAGCAAATCAGCCCCAGCATTTT. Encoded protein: CAWSLTANQPQHF.

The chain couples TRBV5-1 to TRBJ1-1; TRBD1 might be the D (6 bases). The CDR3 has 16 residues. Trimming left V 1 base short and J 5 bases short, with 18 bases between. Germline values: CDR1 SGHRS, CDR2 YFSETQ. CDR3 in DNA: TGCGCCAGCAGCTTGCTGCAGGGAGGGGGGGGTACTGAAGCTTTCTTT. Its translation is CASSLLQGGGGTEAFF.

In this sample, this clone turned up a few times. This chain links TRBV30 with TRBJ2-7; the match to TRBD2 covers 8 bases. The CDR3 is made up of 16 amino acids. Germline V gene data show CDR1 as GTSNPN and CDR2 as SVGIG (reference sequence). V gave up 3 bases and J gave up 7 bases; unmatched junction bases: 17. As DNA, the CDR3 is TGTGCCTGGAGGCATCGAAGAAGCGGGAGCCGGGGAGAGCAGTACTTC. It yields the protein CAWRHRRSGSRGEQYF.

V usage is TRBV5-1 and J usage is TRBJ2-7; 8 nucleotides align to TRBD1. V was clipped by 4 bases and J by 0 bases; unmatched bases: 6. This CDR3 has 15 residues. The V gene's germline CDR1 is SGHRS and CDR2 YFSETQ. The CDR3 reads CASSPETGASYEQYF. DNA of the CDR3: TGCGCCAGCAGCCCAGAGACAGGGGCCTCCTACGAGCAGTACTTC.

CDR3: CASSRTSSSTDTQYF. CDR3 nucleotide sequence: TGTGCCAGCAGCAGGACTAGTTCAAGCACAGATACGCAGTATTTT. V gene TRBV3-1 (or the pseudogene TRBV3-2) combines with J gene TRBJ2-3, with 7 bases that match TRBD2. Germline CDR1 LGHDT, CDR2 YNNKEL (reference sequence). Germline trimming cut 5 bases from V and 0 bases from J; bases unmatched to any gene: 5. This CDR3 is built from 15 residues.

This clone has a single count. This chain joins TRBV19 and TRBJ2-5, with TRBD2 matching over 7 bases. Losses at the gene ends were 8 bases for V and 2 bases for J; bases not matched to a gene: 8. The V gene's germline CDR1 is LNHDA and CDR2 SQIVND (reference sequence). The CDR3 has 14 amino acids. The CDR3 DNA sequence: TGTGCCAGTGGCTGGATGGGGGGGCAAGAGACCCAGTACTTC. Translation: CASGWMGGQETQYF.

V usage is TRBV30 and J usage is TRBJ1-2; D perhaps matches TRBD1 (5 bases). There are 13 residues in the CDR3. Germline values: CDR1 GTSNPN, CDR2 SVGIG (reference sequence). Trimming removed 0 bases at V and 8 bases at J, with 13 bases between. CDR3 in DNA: TGTGCCTGGAGTGTAAGGTGGGGGGACGGCTACACCTTC. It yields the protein CAWSVRWGDGYTF.

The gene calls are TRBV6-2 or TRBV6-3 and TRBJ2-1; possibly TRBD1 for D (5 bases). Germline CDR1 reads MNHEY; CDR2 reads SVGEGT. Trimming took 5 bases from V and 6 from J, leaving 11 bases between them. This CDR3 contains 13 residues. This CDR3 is CASSRQPPNEQFF. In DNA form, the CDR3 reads TGTGCCAGCAGTAGACAGCCACCCAATGAGCAGTTCTTC.

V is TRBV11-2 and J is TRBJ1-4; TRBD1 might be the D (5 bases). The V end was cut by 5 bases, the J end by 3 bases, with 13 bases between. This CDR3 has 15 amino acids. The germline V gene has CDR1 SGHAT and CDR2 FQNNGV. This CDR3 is CASSRKPGANEKLFF. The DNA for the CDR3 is TGTGCCAGCAGCCGAAAACCGGGGGCTAATGAAAAACTGTTTTTT.

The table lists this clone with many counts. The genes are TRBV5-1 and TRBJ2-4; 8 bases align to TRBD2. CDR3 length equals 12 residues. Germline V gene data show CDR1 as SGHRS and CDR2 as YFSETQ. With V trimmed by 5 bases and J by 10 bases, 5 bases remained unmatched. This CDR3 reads CASSEAGEIQYF. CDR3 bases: TGCGCCAGCAGTGAAGCGGGGGAAATTCAGTACTTC.

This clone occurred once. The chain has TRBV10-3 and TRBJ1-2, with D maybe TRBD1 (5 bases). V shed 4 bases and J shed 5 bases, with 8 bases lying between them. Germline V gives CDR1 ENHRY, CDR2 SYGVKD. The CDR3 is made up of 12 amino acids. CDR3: CAISAQGYGYTF. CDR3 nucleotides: TGTGCCATCAGTGCGCAGGGATATGGCTACACCTTC.

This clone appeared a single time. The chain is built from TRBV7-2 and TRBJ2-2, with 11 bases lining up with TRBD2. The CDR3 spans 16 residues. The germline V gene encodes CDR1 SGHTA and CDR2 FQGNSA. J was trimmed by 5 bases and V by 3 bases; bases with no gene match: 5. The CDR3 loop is CASSFTSGSRTGELFF. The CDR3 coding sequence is TGTGCCAGCAGCTTCACTAGCGGGAGTAGGACCGGGGAGCTGTTTTTT.

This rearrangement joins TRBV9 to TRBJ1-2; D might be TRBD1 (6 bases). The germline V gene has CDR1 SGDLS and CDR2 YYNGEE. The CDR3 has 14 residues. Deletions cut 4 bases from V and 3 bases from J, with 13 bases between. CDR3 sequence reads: CASSPRTAYYGYTF. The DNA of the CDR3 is TGTGCCAGCAGCCCTCGGACAGCGTACTATGGCTACACCTTC.

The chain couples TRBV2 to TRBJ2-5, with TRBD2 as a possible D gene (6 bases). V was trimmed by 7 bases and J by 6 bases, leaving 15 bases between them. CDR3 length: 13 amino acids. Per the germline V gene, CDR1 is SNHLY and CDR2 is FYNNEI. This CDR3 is CASNVGREQTQYF. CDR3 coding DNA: TGTGCCAGCAATGTGGGCCGGGAGCAGACCCAGTACTTC.

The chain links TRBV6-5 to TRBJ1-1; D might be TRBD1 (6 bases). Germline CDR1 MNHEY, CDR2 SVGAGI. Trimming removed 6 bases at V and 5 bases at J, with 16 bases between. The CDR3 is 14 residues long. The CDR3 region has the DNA TGTGCCAGCAGAAGAGGTAGTAGGGGGACTGAAGCTTTCTTT. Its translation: CASRRGSRGTEAFF.

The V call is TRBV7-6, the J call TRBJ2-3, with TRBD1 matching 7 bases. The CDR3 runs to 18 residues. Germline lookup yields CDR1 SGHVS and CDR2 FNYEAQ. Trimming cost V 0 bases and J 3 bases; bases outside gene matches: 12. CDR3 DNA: TGTGCCAGCAGCTTAGCCGCGACAGGGTGGGGCGGGACAGATACGCAGTATTTT. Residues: CASSLAATGWGGTDTQYF.

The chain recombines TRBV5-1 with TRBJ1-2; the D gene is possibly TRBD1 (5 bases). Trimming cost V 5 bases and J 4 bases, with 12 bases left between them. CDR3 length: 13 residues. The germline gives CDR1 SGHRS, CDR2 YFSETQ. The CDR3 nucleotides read TGCGCCAGCAGTTCTGGACACGCCTATGGCTACACCTTC. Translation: CASSSGHAYGYTF.